Below, 11 T cell receptor beta chains from the same sample are listed, as sequenced in a study of OX40 agonist ivuxolimab in advanced cancers. The assay was immunoSEQ multiplex PCR, and TCRdb's table has in-frame clones only and misses some. The sample holds approximately 70,000 clones; around 94% are singletons and the top ten take more than 15%. Sequences were derived from CD4+ or CD8+ T cells sorted from blood, sampled in a trial of the OX40 agonist ivuxolimab. These receptors all come from an adult with an advanced solid tumor such as melanoma, head and neck, liver or kidney cancer.

The chain couples TRBV5-1 to TRBJ2-7; weak D call: TRBD1 (7 bases). The CDR3 contains 13 residues. The germline gives CDR1 SGHRS, CDR2 YFSETQ. V gave up 3 bases and J gave up 3 bases, with 10 bases separating them. The CDR3 spells CASSWGDSYEQYF. The CDR3 DNA reads TGCGCCAGCAGCTGGGGGGACAGCTACGAGCAGTACTTC.

The rearrangement joins TRBV5-4 to TRBJ2-7; 9 bases agree with TRBD2. Losses at the gene ends were 3 bases for V and 1 base for J; bases not matched to a gene: 8. The CDR3 sequence is 16 residues long. Germline CDR1 and CDR2: SGHNT and YYREEE (reference sequence). The CDR3 spells CASSWIGAGGSYEQYF. As DNA, the CDR3 is TGTGCCAGCAGCTGGATTGGGGCGGGAGGGTCCTACGAGCAGTACTTC.

J is TRBJ2-3 and V is TRBV10-1; D gene ambiguous. The CDR3 runs to 14 residues. Per the germline V gene, CDR1 is WNHNN and CDR2 is SYGVQD (reference sequence). V lost 0 bases and J 2 bases, leaving 6 bases between the germline ends. The CDR3 nucleotides are TGCGCCAGCAGTGAGTCAGCCATCACAGATACGCAGTATTTT. It yields the protein CASSESAITDTQYF.

CDR3 residues: CSARWGPEAFF. The CDR3 DNA reads TGCAGTGCTAGATGGGGGCCTGAAGCTTTCTTT. The V gene is TRBV20-1, the J gene TRBJ1-1; D possibly corresponds to TRBD1 (6 bases). V was shortened by 2 bases and J by 6 bases, with 7 bases between the two germline ends. The CDR3 length is 11 residues. Germline V gene lookup returns CDR1 DFQATT and CDR2 SNEGSKA (reference sequence).

V gene TRBV2 combines with J gene TRBJ1-1; 11 bases agree with TRBD1. The V and J ends lost 8 bases and 2 bases, in that order; junction bases with no gene match: 4. The CDR3 spans 14 residues. Germline V CDR1 and CDR2: SNHLY, FYNNEI. CDR3 residues: CASGQGALNTEAFF. The CDR3 DNA sequence: TGTGCCAGCGGACAGGGGGCATTAAACACTGAAGCTTTCTTT.

The chain couples TRBV29-1 to TRBJ2-6; D possibly corresponds to TRBD2 (6 bases). V shed 6 bases and J shed 1 base, with 10 bases lying between them. Germline CDR1 reads SQVTM; CDR2 reads ANQGSEA. The length of the CDR3 is 14 residues. Here the CDR3 reads CSVPGGSGANVLTF. The CDR3, as DNA: TGCAGCGTCCCTGGGGGGTCTGGGGCCAACGTCCTGACTTTC.

The chain has TRBV27 and TRBJ2-7; D might be TRBD1 or TRBD2, each matching 6 bases. The CDR3 is 15 residues long. Deletions cut 2 bases from V and 1 base from J, with 12 bases between. The germline gives CDR1 MNHEY, CDR2 SMNVEV (reference sequence). CDR3 coding DNA: TGTGCCAGCAGTTTACGGGGGCCCTTTTCCTACGAGCAGTACTTC. Its protein is CASSLRGPFSYEQYF.

V gene TRBV2 combines with J gene TRBJ2-1; D may be TRBD1 or TRBD2 (5 bases each). The germline CDR1 and CDR2 sequences are SNHLY and FYNNEI. CDR3 length equals 17 residues. Trimming cost V 6 bases and J 6 bases, with 24 bases left between them. The CDR3 region is CASRAGTDKGFFNEQFF. The CDR3 DNA reads TGTGCCAGCAGGGCTGGGACGGATAAGGGCTTCTTCAATGAGCAGTTCTTC.

The CDR3 protein is CASSLDSYGYTF. Here the CDR3 DNA reads TGTGCCAGCAGCTTGGACAGCTATGGCTACACCTTC. The chain carries TRBV5-6 and TRBJ1-2; D is uncertain. The V gene lost 0 bases and the J gene lost 4 bases, with 4 bases spanning the gap. CDR3 length equals 12 residues. Per germline, CDR1 SGHDT and CDR2 YYEEEE.

V gene TRBV5-1 combines with J gene TRBJ1-5; the D gene is possibly TRBD1 (5 bases). Germline V gene sequence: CDR1 SGHRS, CDR2 YFSETQ. Trimming cost V 1 base and J 0 bases, with 5 bases left between them. The CDR3 sequence is 14 residues long. The CDR3 nucleotides are TGCGCCAGCAGCTTGACAGGTAGCAATCAGCCCCAGCATTTT. This sequence encodes CASSLTGSNQPQHF.

The V and J genes are TRBV12-5 and TRBJ2-5; D might be TRBD2 (6 bases). Trimming stripped 1 base from V and 9 bases from J, with 15 bases between. Germline V gene sequence: CDR1 LGHNT, CDR2 FRNRAP. CDR3 length equals 14 residues. CDR3 sequence reads: CASGLDQTSFSQYF. CDR3 nucleotide sequence: TGTGCTAGTGGTTTGGATCAGACTAGTTTCTCCCAGTACTTC.